This is a list of T cell receptor beta chains from one sample in a study of identifying expanded T cells in peripheral blood. Produced via immunoSEQ multiplex PCR; TCRdb's table is partial and in-frame only. The table includes around 85,000 clones, around nine tenths detected once. Specimen: blood. These receptors all stem from a person aged 18-70 years in good health. Each CDR3 is given without its conserved first and last residue.

V,CDR3
TRBV13,ASSLLPAGPHEQY
TRBV6-1,ASSSQGTQETQY
TRBV5-1,ASSERLAGAETQY
TRBV30,AWSSGTFYEQY
TRBV29-1,SVVTGGEAEAF
TRBV27,ASSSTGLAKNIQY
TRBV9,ASSNRGAVNPDTQY
TRBV18,ASSLTGGGALQETQY
TRBV7-8,ASSSRVLGYEQY
TRBV9,ASSARLADTQY
TRBV15,ATSSGTDYEQY
TRBV4-2,ASSQVGAGRVYEQY
TRBV27,ASSSRTGGGYEQY
TRBV28,ASSPTGAGANVLT
TRBV9,ASGGRGTDTQY
TRBV2,ASIPNTGTSGSRYNEQF
TRBV6-6,ATRRTGGNTEAF
TRBV6-5,ASSTGVARYEQY
TRBV9,ASSPYTGELF
TRBV7-2,ASSLDGSRDQPQH
TRBV19,ASTIGVGTGRNTEAF
TRBV12-2,ASRLGPPTEKSDTEAF
TRBV10-3,AISDPGRGSNQPQH
TRBV5-4,ASSSYGSGNTIY
TRBV2,ASRPGLNTLSNQPQH
TRBV7-2,ASGTKITDTQY
TRBV6-6,ASGPGDYEQY
TRBV6-6,ASSMGGTEAF
TRBV10-3,ADGTSGSRVNEQF
TRBV23-1,ASSQTGQLVIQY
TRBV30,AWSPGQVYGYT
TRBV5-6,ASSQHGTYGYT
TRBV28,ASSDTWDFTDTQY
TRBV7-2,ASSWDGYGYT
TRBV29-1,SVDPDHTDTQY
TRBV2,ASRVGLNEKLF
TRBV5-4,ASSLAGTGRTEAF
TRBV19,ASSGKTTVSYGYT
TRBV19,ATGAGLDTGELF
TRBV18,ASSPLAPTGELF
TRBV4-2,ASSLGRGGDTEAF
TRBV11-3,ASSKGTGSTDTQY
TRBV5-1,ASSAETSYEQY
TRBV9,ASSPSGSVGELF
TRBV7-2,ASSRGGYQETQY
TRBV29-1,SVDTGRISTGELF
TRBV7-3,ASSLSTGVGEQY
TRBV27,ASKLLPGEQY
TRBV7-2,ASSSGISAYEQY
TRBV28,ASRDRAHQPQH
TRBV9,ASSVKGDPNLNYGYT
TRBV4-3,ASSQVGGSVNIQY
TRBV6-1,ASSEEEGEYYGYT
TRBV29-1,SVATSGGSKTQY